Below, 18 T cell receptor beta chains from the same sample are listed, as sequenced in a study of T cells in localized non-small cell lung cancer (dated by TCRdb to about 2020). To prepare the library, the immunoSEQ multiplex PCR assay was applied. Drawn from immuneACCESS, this table holds only the in-frame rearrangements with V and J called that TCRdb kept. Clones are partly lost; checked studies trace under half to an unresolved V gene and leave the rest unexplained. The table for this sample lists about 40,000 clones; under 90% of them were counted only once. Of the sample, around 6.6% is held by the ten largest clones. Sequences were derived from peripheral blood mononuclear cells, sampled before any cancer treatment. Receptor source: a male donor at least 60 years old with stage II lung adenocarcinoma.

The chain joins TRBV5-1 to TRBJ1-1, with 8 bases aligning to TRBD1. Germline values: CDR1 SGHRS, CDR2 YFSETQ. The length of the CDR3 is 15 residues. With 0 bases clipped from V and 3 bases from J, the junction kept 4 bases outside the gene matches. The CDR3 nucleotides are TGCGCCAGCAGCTTGGGGGGACAGGCGGACACTGAAGCTTTCTTT. It specifies CASSLGGQADTEAFF.

The chain joins TRBV5-1 to TRBJ2-5, with 8 bases identical to TRBD1. V shed 0 bases, J shed 4 bases, and the junction held 2 bases outside the gene matches. The CDR3 contains 14 residues. Germline V lookup: CDR1 SGHRS, CDR2 YFSETQ. CDR3 in DNA: TGCGCCAGCAGCTTGGTTACAGGGGGAGAGACCCAGTACTTC. It yields the protein CASSLVTGGETQYF.

V is TRBV27 and J is TRBJ1-2; 8 nucleotides agree with TRBD1. The CDR3 contains 15 residues. Germline V gives CDR1 MNHEY, CDR2 SMNVEV (reference sequence). The V segment lost 5 bases and the J segment 2 bases; nucleotides outside the gene matches: 7. In DNA, the CDR3 is TGTGCCAGCAGTCCCAAACGGGACAGGAACTATGGCTACACCTTC. As protein: CASSPKRDRNYGYTF.

The V and J genes are TRBV9 and TRBJ2-7, with a tentative D call TRBD1 (6 bases). V shed 3 bases and J shed 0 bases, with 10 bases lying between them. Germline V gene data show CDR1 as SGDLS and CDR2 as YYNGEE. CDR3 length: 14 residues. The CDR3 protein is CASSAGDTSYEQYF. CDR3 nucleotide sequence: TGTGCCAGCAGCGCCGGGGACACCTCCTACGAGCAGTACTTC.

The V gene is TRBV27, the J gene TRBJ1-1; no reliable D call. CDR1 and CDR2 (germline): MNHEY, SMNVEV (reference sequence). CDR3 length: 13 residues. Trimming removed 2 bases from V and 1 base from J, with 5 bases in between. CDR3 DNA: TGTGCCAGCAGTTTAAGGAGGAACACTGAAGCTTTCTTT. This sequence encodes CASSLRRNTEAFF.

The chain couples TRBV5-1 to TRBJ1-4, with D hard to call. V was cut by 4 bases and J by 8 bases, with 18 bases left in between. Germline assignment: CDR1 SGHRS and CDR2 YFSETQ. There are 15 residues in the CDR3. The CDR3 bases are TGCGCCAGCAGCACCACACTCCAGCCTCAGGAAAAACTGTTTTTT. Translating gives CASSTTLQPQEKLFF.

The V call is TRBV5-4, the J call TRBJ2-1; D remains ambiguous. The V end lost 5 bases, the J end lost 0 bases, and 9 bases lay between the germline ends. Germline V gene sequence: CDR1 SGHNT, CDR2 YYREEE (reference sequence). The CDR3 runs to 14 residues. The CDR3 bases are TGTGCCAGCAGGTACGATAGCTCCTACAATGAGCAGTTCTTC. This codes for CASRYDSSYNEQFF.

Only one count was recorded for this clone. The chain's CDR3 is CASSETGSYEQYF. The DNA for the CDR3 is TGTGCCAGCAGTGAAACAGGATCCTACGAGCAGTACTTC. This chain uses TRBV2 with TRBJ2-7; maybe TRBD1 (5 bases). The V end was cut by 2 bases, the J end by 1 base, with 6 bases between. CDR1 and CDR2 from the germline V gene are SNHLY and FYNNEI. The CDR3 runs to 13 residues.

The V gene is TRBV5-4, the J gene TRBJ2-6; either TRBD1 or TRBD2 may supply D (5 bases each). Germline V gene sequence: CDR1 SGHNT, CDR2 YYREEE (reference sequence). CDR3 length equals 16 residues. The ends were cut back, 7 bases at V and 2 bases at J, with 16 bases in the middle. The DNA of the CDR3 is TGTGCCAGCGTTACTGGGACGGGGACTGGGGCCAACGTCCTGACTTTC. Translated, it gives CASVTGTGTGANVLTF.

The chain employs TRBV5-1 and TRBJ2-7; D is perhaps TRBD2 (6 bases). The CDR3 contains 14 residues. Between the trimmed V and J ends, which lost 1 base and 2 bases, there was a span of 10 bases. Germline CDR1 SGHRS, CDR2 YFSETQ. The CDR3 loop reads CASSLSWGAYEQYF. The DNA for the CDR3 is TGCGCCAGCAGCTTGTCATGGGGGGCCTACGAGCAGTACTTC.

The CDR3 protein is CASSVDPGTNEQFF. CDR3 bases: TGTGCCAGCAGCGTAGATCCAGGGACAAATGAGCAGTTCTTC. J is TRBJ2-1 and V is TRBV9, with a possible D match to TRBD1 (6 bases). Trimming removed 0 bases from V and 7 bases from J, with 11 bases in between. Germline V CDR1 and CDR2: SGDLS, YYNGEE. This CDR3 contains 14 residues.

This chain connects TRBV11-2 to TRBJ1-5; D is unresolved. The CDR3 is 13 amino acids. CDR1 and CDR2 (germline): SGHAT, FQNNGV. The germline V and J ends were trimmed by 2 bases and 6 bases, with 8 bases remaining between them. The CDR3 DNA reads TGTGCCAGCAGCTTAAGTCAGATTCAGCCCCAGCATTTT. Translating it yields CASSLSQIQPQHF.

The chain links TRBV5-1 to TRBJ2-7; 8 positions agree with TRBD2. The V segment lost 0 bases and the J segment 3 bases; nucleotides outside the gene matches: 5. The CDR3 runs 15 residues. From germline, CDR1 is SGHRS and CDR2 YFSETQ. CDR3 sequence reads: CASSLAAGGLYEQYF. In nucleotides, the CDR3 is TGCGCCAGCAGCTTGGCGGCGGGAGGCCTCTACGAGCAGTACTTC. Together with reference TRBV5-1 and TRBJ2-7, the CDR3 gives the full variable domain: KAGVTQTPRYLIKTRGQQVTLSCSPISGHRSVSWYQQTPGQGLQFLFEYFSETQRNKGNFPGRFSGRQFSNSRSEMNVSTLELGDSALYLCASSLAAGGLYEQYFGPGTRLTVT.

The rearrangement joins TRBV5-1 to TRBJ1-1; D unclear. Trimming removed 2 bases at V and 4 bases at J, with 15 bases between. This CDR3 has 15 amino acids. The germline CDR1 and CDR2 sequences are SGHRS and YFSETQ. The CDR3 here is CASSFRDPKGTEAFF. The CDR3 DNA is TGCGCCAGCAGCTTTCGGGATCCTAAGGGCACTGAAGCTTTCTTT.

The chain recombines TRBV14 with TRBJ2-7, with 9 bases fitting TRBD1. The germline V gene encodes CDR1 SGHDN and CDR2 FVKESK. The CDR3 is 14 amino acids. Germline trimming cut 5 bases from V and 10 bases from J; bases unmatched to any gene: 12. This CDR3 is CASSTRTGVGPQYF. In DNA form, the CDR3 reads TGTGCCAGCAGCACCCGGACAGGGGTGGGCCCTCAGTACTTC.

The CDR3 sequence: CAWSVGAGDGYTF. In nucleotides, the CDR3 is TGTGCCTGGAGTGTAGGGGCAGGGGATGGCTACACCTTC. The chain uses TRBV30 and TRBJ1-2; D possibly corresponds to TRBD1 (6 bases). The CDR3 runs to 13 residues. V was shortened by 0 bases and J by 6 bases, with 11 bases between the two germline ends. The germline V gene has CDR1 GTSNPN and CDR2 SVGIG (reference sequence). Based on the CDR3 plus reference TRBV30 and TRBJ1-2, the full variable domain is SQTIHQWPATLVQPVGSPLSLECTVEGTSNPNLYWYRQAAGRGLQLLFYSVGIGQISSEVPQNLSASRPQDRQFILSSKKLLLSDSGFYLCAWSVGAGDGYTFGSGTRLTVV.

The V and J genes are TRBV5-6 and TRBJ1-1; no reliable D call. V was trimmed by 3 bases and J by 11 bases, leaving 17 bases between them. Germline-derived CDR1 and CDR2 are SGHDT and YYEEEE. This CDR3 is built from 13 residues. DNA for the CDR3: TGTGCCAGCAGCTGGAACGCGGAAACTCAGGCTTTCTTT. It yields the protein CASSWNAETQAFF.

The chain links TRBV5-6 to TRBJ1-2; 9 positions match TRBD1. In germline, CDR1 is SGHDT, CDR2 YYEEEE. The CDR3 is 16 amino acids. J was trimmed by 8 bases and V by 0 bases; bases with no gene match: 11. CDR3 loop: CASSLDPGQGARGYTF. DNA for the CDR3: TGTGCCAGCAGCTTGGACCCGGGACAGGGTGCTCGAGGCTACACCTTC.